This is a list of T cell receptor beta chains from one sample in a study of identical twins. TCRdb passed the 5' RACE reads through MiXCR, listing each CDR3 protein once. The repertoire holds under 900,000 distinct CDR3 sequences, 15% to 20% seen once, with roughly 13% in the top ten. These records were also assigned to another study, of T cells expressing NK-cell markers.

The sequenced sample was PBMCs. The source of these receptors is a woman between 18 and 29 years old in good health. Each CDR3 is given with its conserved first and last residue. The order of the fields is CDR3 protein, J gene, clone size, V gene. Only some rows state a clone size, as once, few, many or a class for expanded clones.

cdr3_aa: CASRQDNHGYTF
j_call: TRBJ1-2
clone_size: few
v_call: TRBV6-5

cdr3_aa: CASSYTPRRGTSEYEQYF
j_call: TRBJ2-7
clone_size: .
v_call: TRBV6-5

cdr3_aa: CASSGGDRLAWEKLFF
j_call: TRBJ1-4
clone_size: .
v_call: TRBV6-1

cdr3_aa: CASSYPPSGSNEQFF
j_call: TRBJ2-1
clone_size: few
v_call: TRBV6-2/TRBV6-3

cdr3_aa: CASSFFVQLPEKLFF
j_call: TRBJ1-4
clone_size: few
v_call: TRBV12-3/TRBV12-4

cdr3_aa: CSASPTVYEQYF
j_call: TRBJ2-7
clone_size: .
v_call: TRBV20-1

cdr3_aa: CASREQGGTDTQYF
j_call: TRBJ2-3
clone_size: .
v_call: TRBV5-1

cdr3_aa: CASSFSAGGYSEQFF
j_call: TRBJ2-1
clone_size: few
v_call: TRBV5-1

cdr3_aa: CASRAAGGLSYEQYF
j_call: TRBJ2-7
clone_size: few
v_call: TRBV12-3/TRBV12-4

cdr3_aa: CASSQVKRHGYTF
j_call: TRBJ1-2
clone_size: few
v_call: TRBV3-1

cdr3_aa: CSATNFRFGTDTQYF
j_call: TRBJ2-3
clone_size: .
v_call: TRBV20-1

cdr3_aa: CASSLGQGLVTDTQYF
j_call: TRBJ2-3
clone_size: few
v_call: TRBV7-8

cdr3_aa: CASSLAPLSQQQYF
j_call: TRBJ2-7
clone_size: .
v_call: TRBV5-5